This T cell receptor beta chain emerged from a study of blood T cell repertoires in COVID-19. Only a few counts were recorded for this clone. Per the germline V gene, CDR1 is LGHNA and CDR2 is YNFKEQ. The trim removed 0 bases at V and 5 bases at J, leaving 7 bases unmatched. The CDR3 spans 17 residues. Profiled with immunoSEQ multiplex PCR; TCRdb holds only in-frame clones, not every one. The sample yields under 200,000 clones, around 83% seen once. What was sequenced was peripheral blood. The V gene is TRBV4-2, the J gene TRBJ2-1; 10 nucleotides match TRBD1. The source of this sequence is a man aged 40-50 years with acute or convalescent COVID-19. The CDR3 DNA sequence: TGTGCCAGCAGCCAAGAAGAAGGGACAGGGGCCGACAATGAGCAGTTCTTC. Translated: CASSQEEGTGADNEQFF.